Listed below are T cell receptor beta chains from one sample, sequenced in a study of shared clonotypes between healthy human individuals. Sequencing used immunoSEQ multiplex PCR; TCRdb keeps in-frame clones, though not all of them. The sample gives some 2.1 million clones, about 95% of which show up once; 0.85% to 1.3% is in the top ten. Sequenced material: naive CD8+ T cells sorted from blood. The receptor source for this set is a man younger than 30 in good health. The CDR3 runs from the conserved cysteine through the conserved F or W. The order of the fields is CDR3 protein, V gene, CDR3 length, D gene. D genes are given only for firm matches.

CASSIFRGVYTEAFF TRBV19 15 .
CSVVSSSYNEQFF TRBV29-1 13 .
CASSQMVAGYEQYF TRBV4-1 14 TRBD2
CSGRDSNSYNEQFF TRBV29-1 14 .
CARRTGPTNEKLFF TRBV2 14 TRBD1
CSVEPPLGEEAFF TRBV29-1 13 .
CASSELAIRSYEQYF TRBV6-1 15 .
CAWSVPAAGNEQFF TRBV30 14 .
CATRWGSGGLGGELFF TRBV27 16 TRBD2
CASSYSSDSNQPQHF TRBV6-6 15 .
CSVTYSGSGRSYNEQFF TRBV29-1 17 TRBD2
CASSQVRQGRAGGYTF TRBV4-1 16 TRBD1
CASSLRAGAYNEQFF TRBV7-3 15 TRBD2
CASSSMPREQFF TRBV6-1 12 .
CASSFGGTHNEQFF TRBV7-6 14 .
CASYFKPEETQYF TRBV2 13 .
CASSQQGAYEQYF TRBV4-1 13 .
CASSEVAGGYNEQFF TRBV5-1 15 TRBD2
CASSPALGGRPCYEQYF TRBV9 17 TRBD2
CASSVAIGGDRFTEAFF TRBV9 17 .
CASSAVRHNSNQPQHF TRBV6-1 16 .
CASSLALQGWDSPLHF TRBV5-6 16 TRBD1
CAHALRGTYEQYF TRBV6-1 13 .
CASSGDFSYEQYF TRBV2 13 .
CAISESYRLDSAGELFF TRBV10-3 17 .
CSVEDGAGYEQYF TRBV29-1 13 .
CASRLRGSYYGYTF TRBV28 14 .
CAISEVAGARGELFF TRBV10-3 15 TRBD2
CASSATGGTLTGELFF TRBV6-1 16 TRBD1
CASSVDIGTGGHANMEQYF TRBV9 19 TRBD1
CASAREGGAYNEQFF TRBV12-5 15 .
CASSPSRDKLYEQYF TRBV7-9 15 .
CASSQDWSELVDTQYF TRBV4-2 16 .
CASSLEGGNQPQHF TRBV13 14 .
CATSRDQGVYEQYF TRBV15 14 TRBD1
CASRQSTGGPNEQFF TRBV2 15 .
CAWATRGAGELFF TRBV30 13 .
CASSSPGDRDSYNEQFF TRBV5-1 17 TRBD1
CASSFTGGIYGYTF TRBV27 14 TRBD1
CAWGGEQHPNEQYF TRBV30 14 TRBD2
CASSQDPPGTLILNEQFF TRBV4-1 18 .
CASSPPTSLYEQYF TRBV13 14 .
CSGVENTEAFF TRBV29-1 11 .
CASTSDREEASEQFF TRBV6-5 15 TRBD1
CASSLVGGGAWETQYF TRBV7-2 16 TRBD2
CASSERTGGSNQPQHF TRBV4-1 16 TRBD1
CASSFQERETQYF TRBV27 13 .
CASSQKAEAEGGYTF TRBV28 15 .
CASSVKLNEQFF TRBV2 12 .
CASSGQGLTNYGYTF TRBV5-1 15 .
CASSFGGDSSYEQYF TRBV28 15 .
CASSSQGWGETQYF TRBV7-2 14 TRBD1
CASSVDVAYEQYF TRBV6-1 13 .
CASSAGTGNAVYEQYF TRBV5-5 16 TRBD1